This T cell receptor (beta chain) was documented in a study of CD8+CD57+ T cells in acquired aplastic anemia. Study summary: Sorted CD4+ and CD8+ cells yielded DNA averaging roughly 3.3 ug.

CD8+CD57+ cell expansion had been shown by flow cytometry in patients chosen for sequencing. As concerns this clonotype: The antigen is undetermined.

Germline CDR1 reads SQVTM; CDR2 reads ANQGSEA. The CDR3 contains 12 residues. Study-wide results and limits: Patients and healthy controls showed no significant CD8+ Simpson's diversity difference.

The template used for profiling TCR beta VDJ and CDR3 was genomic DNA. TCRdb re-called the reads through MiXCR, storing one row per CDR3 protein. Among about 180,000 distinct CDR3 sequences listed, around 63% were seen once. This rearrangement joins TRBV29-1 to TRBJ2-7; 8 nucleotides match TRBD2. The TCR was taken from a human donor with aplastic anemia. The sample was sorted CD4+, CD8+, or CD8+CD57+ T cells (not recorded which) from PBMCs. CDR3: CSAGGSLSEQYF. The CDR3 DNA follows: TGCTCGGCGGGAGGATCACTAAGCGAGCAGTACTTC.